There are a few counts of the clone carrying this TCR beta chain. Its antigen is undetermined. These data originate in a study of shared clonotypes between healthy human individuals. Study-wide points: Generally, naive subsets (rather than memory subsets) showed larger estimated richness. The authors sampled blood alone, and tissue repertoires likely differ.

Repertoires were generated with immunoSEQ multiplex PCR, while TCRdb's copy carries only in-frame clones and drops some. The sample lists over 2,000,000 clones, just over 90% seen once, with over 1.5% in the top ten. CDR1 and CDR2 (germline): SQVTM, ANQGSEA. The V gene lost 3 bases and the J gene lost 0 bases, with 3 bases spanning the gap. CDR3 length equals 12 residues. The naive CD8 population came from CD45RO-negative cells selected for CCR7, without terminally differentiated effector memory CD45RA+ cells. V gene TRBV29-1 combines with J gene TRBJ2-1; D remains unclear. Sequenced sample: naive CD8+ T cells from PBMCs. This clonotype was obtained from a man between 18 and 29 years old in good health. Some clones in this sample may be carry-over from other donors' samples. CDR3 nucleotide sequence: TGCAGCGTTGACCACTCCTACAATGAGCAGTTCTTC. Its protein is CSVDHSYNEQFF.